These 29 T cell receptor beta chains share one sample of origin, sequenced in a study of T cells in women clearing cervical HPV infection. This table comes from immunoSEQ multiplex PCR, and its TCRdb copy is limited to in-frame clones, with some not included. The record lists 44,000 or so clones, of which the ten most abundant hold 0.8% to 1%. Sequences were obtained from blood buffy coat. Every receptor here comes from a woman between 18 and 69 years old with a cervical HPV16 infection that either progressed to CIN3+ or cleared (not recorded which).

CDR3 bases read: TGCAGCGTTGTGGCGACTCTAGGACAGCCGCATAATGAAAAA. Translating it yields CSVVATLGQPHNEK. Given in full, the CDR3 is CSVVATLGQPHNEKLFF. This chain connects TRBV29-1 to TRBJ1-4; D possibly corresponds to TRBD1 (6 bases). The sequenced fragment ends 3 residues before the CDR3 boundary, so the rest is inferred from the germline J gene. Deletions cut 4 bases from V and 4 bases from J, with 22 bases between. Looked up from germline, CDR1 is SQVTM and CDR2 is ANQGSEA. There are 17 residues in the CDR3.

As for this clone: The read stops 3 residues short of the end of the CDR3; the missing end is completed from the germline J gene. The V and J genes are TRBV7-2 and TRBJ1-5; D possibly corresponds to TRBD1 (5 bases). This CDR3 is built from 14 residues. CDR1 and CDR2 (germline): SGHTA, FQGNSA. V lost 4 bases and J lost 4, with 11 bases in between. The CDR3 reads CASSSSGGNQPQHF. The part of the CDR3 DNA that was read is TGTGCCAGCAGCTCCTCGGGGGGGAATCAGCCC.

In the case of this clone: The read ends 3 residues shy of where the CDR3 ends; the end is completed using the germline J gene. The chain has TRBV7-9 and TRBJ2-2, with 9 bases matching TRBD2. J lost 4 bases, V lost 3 bases, and 3 bases had no gene match. The CDR3 has 15 residues. The germline V gene has CDR1 SEHNR and CDR2 FQNEAQ (reference sequence). CDR3 DNA (partial): TGTGCCAGCAGCTTTAAAGCGGGGGGCACCGGGGAG. It encodes CASSFKAGGTGE. The full CDR3 sequence reads CASSFKAGGTGELFF.

The covered CDR3 bases are TGTGCCAGCAGTGACTCGACAGGGGATAATTCACCC. Translated, it gives CASSDSTGDNSP. The entire CDR3 is CASSDSTGDNSPLHF. The rearrangement joins TRBV6-4 to TRBJ1-6; 8 bases map to TRBD1. The read ends 3 residues shy of where the CDR3 ends; the end is completed using the germline J gene. This CDR3 contains 15 residues. Losses at the gene ends were 0 bases for V and 5 bases for J; bases not matched to a gene: 0. The germline V gene encodes CDR1 MRHNA and CDR2 SNTAGT.

With regard to this clone: The sequence runs out 3 residues before the end of the CDR3; the remainder is reconstructed from the germline J gene. Additional DNA sequences in this sample encode the identical CDR3. The chain combines TRBV2 with TRBJ1-3; D ambiguous. The germline V gene has CDR1 SNHLY and CDR2 FYNNEI. The length of the CDR3 is 11 residues. The CDR3 protein is CASGLPPTIYF. The CDR3 DNA, read in part, is TGTGCCAGCGGACTACCACCCACG.

The CDR3 loop is CASSLAGSINEKLFF. CDR3 DNA, as far as it was read: TGTGCCAGCAGCTTGGCGGGGTCCATTAATGAAAAA. V is TRBV5-4 and J is TRBJ1-4; D is uncertain. The CDR3 goes on 3 residues after the read ends, and that part is filled in from the germline J gene. Germline V CDR1 and CDR2: SGHNT, YYREEE (reference sequence). Trimming stripped 0 bases from V and 4 bases from J, with 10 bases between. The CDR3 has 15 residues.

A remark on this clone: From the germline J gene comes the end of the CDR3, since the read stops 3 residues before it. The V and J genes are TRBV19 and TRBJ1-1; TRBD1 matches at 9 bases. J lost 5 bases, V lost 5 bases, and 9 bases had no gene match. Germline V gene sequence: CDR1 LNHDA, CDR2 SQIVND (reference sequence). The CDR3 is made up of 15 amino acids. Incomplete CDR3 DNA: TGTGCCAGTAGTCCGTCACAGGGGGCGCGAACTGAA. Amino acid sequence: CASSPSQGARTE. The entire CDR3 is CASSPSQGARTEAFF.

About this clone itself: The CDR3 end falls 3 residues outside the read, so it is completed with the germline J gene. The chain combines TRBV20-1 with TRBJ1-2; the match to TRBD1 covers 10 bases. J lost 6 bases, V lost 6 bases, and 10 bases had no gene match. Per germline, CDR1 DFQATT and CDR2 SNEGSKA (reference sequence). This CDR3 has 14 residues. CDR3 DNA (partial): TGCAGTGCCCCTACCGGGACAGGGGTTCATGGC. This translates into CSAPTGTGVHG. The entire CDR3 protein is CSAPTGTGVHGYTF.

Details on this clone: One end of the junction is discordant with germline, which a read error may explain. The DNA ends 3 residues before the CDR3 does, and the rest of the CDR3 is filled in from the germline J gene. The sample carries other DNA sequences with the same CDR3. The V and J genes are TRBV30 and TRBJ1-3; a possible D gene is TRBD1 (6 bases). The CDR3 is 13 amino acids. Germline V gene data show CDR1 as GTSNPN and CDR2 as SVGIG (reference sequence). Here the CDR3 reads CAWQGIAGNTIYF. The part of the CDR3 DNA that was read is TGTGCCTGGCAGGGGATTGCTGGAAACACT.

Concerning this clone itself: Read sequence stops 3 residues before the CDR3 end, and the germline J gene provides the missing end. The rearrangement uses TRBV5-1 and TRBJ1-2, with TRBD1 matching 8 bases. The germline gives CDR1 SGHRS, CDR2 YFSETQ. The CDR3 has 17 residues. J lost 6 bases, V lost 5 bases, and 18 bases had no gene match. CDR3 DNA, as far as it was read: TGCGCCAGCAGGGACCCCGGGGCAGGGGGCGTTCGGGATGGC. It is translated as CASRDPGAGGVRDG. The full CDR3 protein reads CASRDPGAGGVRDGYTF.

Remarks on this clone: The sequence runs out 3 residues before the end of the CDR3; the remainder is reconstructed from the germline J gene. J is TRBJ2-7 and V is TRBV6-2 or TRBV6-3; D unresolved. Germline assignment: CDR1 MNHEY and CDR2 SVGEGT. V lost 8 bases and J 0 bases, leaving 11 bases between the germline ends. The CDR3 totals 13 residues. CDR3 protein: CASESRASYEQYF. Partial CDR3 DNA: TGTGCCAGCGAATCACGAGCCTCCTACGAG.

In the case of this clone: Read sequence stops 3 residues before the CDR3 end, and the germline J gene provides the missing end. The chain uses TRBV19 and TRBJ1-4, with TRBD1 matching 10 bases. Losses at the gene ends were 9 bases for V and 8 bases for J; bases not matched to a gene: 12. Per the germline V gene, CDR1 is LNHDA and CDR2 is SQIVND (reference sequence). The length of the CDR3 is 15 residues. Here the CDR3 reads CASSGTGDFWEKLFF. The sequenced CDR3 bases are TGTGCCAGCTCCGGGACAGGGGACTTCTGGGAAAAA.

This clone is identified as medium-sized from frequency. The CDR3 end lies 3 residues beyond the end of the read and is filled in from the germline J gene. This chain links TRBV5-1 with TRBJ2-3; a possible D gene is TRBD2 (6 bases). V was cut by 4 bases and J by 0 bases, with 21 bases left in between. The CDR3 is 18 residues long. Germline CDR1 SGHRS, CDR2 YFSETQ. CDR3 residues: CASSASTGSGRSTDTQYF. The part of the CDR3 DNA that was read is TGCGCCAGCAGCGCCTCGACGGGGAGCGGGCGTAGCACAGATACG.

A word on this clone: The read comes to an end 3 residues before the CDR3 does, leaving the germline J gene to fill in the end. The rearrangement uses TRBV7-8 and TRBJ2-3; 9 bases agree with TRBD2. The CDR3 is 16 residues long. V was pared by 1 base and J by 4 bases, with 6 bases of the junction left unmatched. CDR1 and CDR2 from the germline V gene are SGHVS and FQNEAQ. The CDR3 bases that were read are TGTGCCAGCAGCTTAGTGGCGGGGGGGCTAGCAGATACG. Its translation is CASSLVAGGLADT. The complete CDR3 protein is CASSLVAGGLADTQYF.

A word on this clone: The read gets to within 3 residues of the CDR3 end, and the germline J gene fills in the rest. The genes are TRBV7-6 and TRBJ1-2, with D maybe TRBD1 (6 bases). Germline assignment: CDR1 SGHVS and CDR2 FNYEAQ. The CDR3 runs to 15 residues. Incomplete CDR3 DNA: TGTGCCAGCAGCCCTCCCGGGACACCGTACTACGAC. As protein: CASSPPGTPYYD. The complete CDR3 sequence is CASSPPGTPYYDYTF.

Points on this clone: The CDR3 extends 3 residues past the end of the read, so its final part is completed from the germline J gene. This chain uses TRBV30 with TRBJ2-2; TRBD1 might be the D (5 bases). The germline gives CDR1 GTSNPN, CDR2 SVGIG (reference sequence). This CDR3 is 16 amino acids long. The V and J ends lost 2 bases and 4 bases respectively, with 17 bases between them. CDR3 residues: CAWSRRAGRTTGELFF. The sequenced part of the CDR3 DNA is TGTGCCTGGAGTCGCCGGGCAGGGCGGACCACCGGGGAG.

A remark on this clone: The read comes to an end 3 residues before the CDR3 does, leaving the germline J gene to fill in the end. The rearrangement links TRBV7-9 to TRBJ2-4; no definite D call. This CDR3 contains 13 residues. Germline V CDR1 and CDR2: SEHNR, FQNEAQ (reference sequence). This CDR3 reads CASSLVGNYGQYF. The sequenced CDR3 bases are TGTGCCAGCAGCCTAGTAGGAAACTATGGT.

Remarks on this clone: With the read ending 3 residues before the CDR3 end, the germline J gene is used to fill in that end. The chain has TRBV7-8 and TRBJ2-2; D is undetermined. This CDR3 has 13 amino acids. Germline V gene data show CDR1 as SGHVS and CDR2 as FQNEAQ. CDR3 sequence reads: CASSLVTNSPLFF. The CDR3 bases that were read are TGTGCCAGCAGCTTAGTGACAAATTCACCG.

Turning to this clone: Read sequence stops 3 residues before the CDR3 end, and the germline J gene provides the missing end. The V and J genes are TRBV5-1 and TRBJ1-2; D gene uncertain. This CDR3 contains 13 residues. Germline CDR1 SGHRS, CDR2 YFSETQ. Trimming cost V 0 bases and J 3 bases, with 6 bases left between them. CDR3 bases read: TGCGCCAGCAGCTTGGACACGTACTATGGC. Its translation: CASSLDTYYG. The entire CDR3 reads CASSLDTYYGYTF.

Turning to this clone: Sequencing ends 3 residues short of the CDR3 end; the germline J gene provides the rest. This chain connects TRBV20-1 to TRBJ1-4; 9 positions agree with TRBD1. The CDR3 spans 16 residues. V lost 8 bases to trimming and J lost 7 bases; unmatched junction nucleotides: 17. The germline CDR1 and CDR2 sequences are DFQATT and SNEGSKA (reference sequence). CDR3 bases read: TGCAGTCCCCTCCGGGACAGGGATAATCGCGGTGAAAAA. Its protein is CSPLRDRDNRGEK. The entire CDR3 sequence reads CSPLRDRDNRGEKLFF.

A remark on this clone: The CDR3 is cut off 3 residues early in the read; its end comes from the germline J gene. The gene calls are TRBV5-1 and TRBJ1-4; tentatively, D is TRBD1 (5 bases). The CDR3 is made up of 16 amino acids. Germline CDR1 and CDR2: SGHRS and YFSETQ. The chain's CDR3 is CASSLTPLSGANVLFF. The DNA read from the CDR3 is TGCGCCAGCAGCTTGACCCCCCTCTCTGGGGCCAACGTA.

With regard to this clone: The CDR3 is cut off 3 residues early in the read; its end comes from the germline J gene. The chain is built from TRBV12-3 or TRBV12-4 and TRBJ2-1; tentatively, D is TRBD2 (7 bases). This CDR3 contains 15 residues. V was shortened by 1 base and J by 8 bases, with 15 bases between the two germline ends. The chain's CDR3 is CASSLVGGARDEQFF. The part of the CDR3 DNA that was read is TGTGCCAGCAGTTTAGTGGGGGGGGCTAGGGATGAG.

A remark on this clone: The read ends 3 residues shy of where the CDR3 ends; the end is completed using the germline J gene. The rearrangement joins TRBV6-2 or TRBV6-3 to TRBJ1-2; tentatively, D is TRBD1 (6 bases). V was clipped by 3 bases and J by 5 bases, with 16 bases between them. The CDR3 runs to 15 residues. Germline CDR1 reads MNHEY; CDR2 reads SVGEGT. The DNA read from the CDR3 is TGTGCCAGCAGTTATCAAGGGGGGGGGACTTATGGC. This gives the protein CASSYQGGGTYG. The full CDR3 protein reads CASSYQGGGTYGYTF.

The part of the CDR3 DNA that was read is TGTGCCAGCAGTGCCCGACAGGCTCGGAACACTGAA. It encodes CASSARQARNTE. The CDR3 reads in full as CASSARQARNTEAFF. The chain uses TRBV6-2 or TRBV6-3 and TRBJ1-1; a weak D match, TRBD1 (6 bases). From the germline J gene comes the end of the CDR3, since the read stops 3 residues before it. The CDR3 contains 15 residues. V gave up 5 bases and J gave up 1 base, with 14 bases separating them. Germline CDR1 is MNHEY and CDR2 is SVGEGT.

For this clone: From the germline J gene comes the end of the CDR3, since the read stops 3 residues before it. The chain has TRBV19 and TRBJ2-3; TRBD1 agrees at 9 bases. The germline V gene encodes CDR1 LNHDA and CDR2 SQIVND (reference sequence). The length of the CDR3 is 19 residues. Incomplete CDR3 DNA: TGTGCCAGTAGTAGGATACGGGACAGGGCGCAGCATGCTTTGGAGCCG. Residues: CASSRIRDRAQHALEP. The whole CDR3 sequence reads CASSRIRDRAQHALEPQYF.

As for this clone: The read ends 3 residues shy of where the CDR3 ends; the end is completed using the germline J gene. The chain links TRBV20-1 to TRBJ2-1; D unresolved. Germline V lookup: CDR1 DFQATT, CDR2 SNEGSKA (reference sequence). CDR3 length: 14 amino acids. V lost 3 bases and J 7 bases, leaving 16 bases between the germline ends. The CDR3 here is CSARFSPVGNEQFF. Incomplete CDR3 DNA: TGCAGTGCTAGGTTTTCCCCCGTAGGGAATGAG.

As to this clone: The read falls 3 residues short of the CDR3 end, and the missing part is taken from the germline J gene. This sequence joins TRBV5-1 and TRBJ2-7; 10 nucleotides agree with TRBD1. Germline V gene lookup returns CDR1 SGHRS and CDR2 YFSETQ. V lost 5 bases to trimming and J lost 2 bases; unmatched junction nucleotides: 4. The CDR3 has 14 amino acids. The DNA read from the CDR3 is TGCGCCAGCAGAACCGGGACAGGGGCCTACGAG. This gives the protein CASRTGTGAYE. From start to end, the CDR3 is CASRTGTGAYEQYF.

As to this clone: The read terminates 3 residues ahead of where the CDR3 ends, so the germline J gene completes it. The chain employs TRBV30 and TRBJ1-6; D remains ambiguous. V was pared by 1 base and J by 7 bases, with 5 bases between. The CDR3 sequence is 12 residues long. Germline V gene lookup returns CDR1 GTSNPN and CDR2 SVGIG (reference sequence). CDR3 loop: CAWSGANSPLHF. The sequenced CDR3 bases are TGTGCCTGGAGTGGGGCCAATTCACCC.

In the case of this clone: Sequencing ends 3 residues short of the CDR3 end; the germline J gene provides the rest. V is TRBV2 and J is TRBJ2-5, with D possibly being TRBD2 (6 bases). The ends were cut back, 6 bases at V and 4 bases at J, with 15 bases in the middle. CDR3 length equals 14 residues. CDR1 is SNHLY, CDR2 FYNNEI, per germline. CDR3 amino acids: CASRDSGGTETQYF. The sequenced part of the CDR3 DNA is TGTGCCAGCAGGGATAGCGGTGGTACAGAGACC.